This TCR beta chain is drawn from a study of blood T cells in healthy people across ages. Germline CDR1 and CDR2: MGHRA and YSYEKL. The CDR3 is 16 amino acids. The V and J ends lost 0 bases and 5 bases, in that order; junction bases with no gene match: 7. Together with a sample-barcoded 5' primer, a J-beta primer mix was included in a second PCR lasting about 7 to 11 cycles. Using its own MiXCR run on the 5' RACE reads, TCRdb lists one record per CDR3 protein. The repertoire holds about 630,000 distinct CDR3 sequences, with 21% as singletons. In its sample, this clonotype was seen a few times. Material for sequencing was blood. The chain joins TRBV4-1 to TRBJ2-5; 9 positions agree with TRBD1. This receptor was obtained from a man between 65 and 85 years old in good health. The CDR3 bases are TGCGCCAGCAGCCAAGATTTCGGACAGGGGATGGAGACCCAGTACTTC. Amino acid sequence: CASSQDFGQGMETQYF.